This is a list of T cell receptor beta chains from one sample in a study of a mutant IDH1 vaccine in newly diagnosed glioma. Their specific antigens are unknown. Libraries were prepared by immunoSEQ multiplex PCR; TCRdb keeps only in-frame clonotypes and omits some of them. The table includes about 94,000 clones, roughly nine tenths detected once. Here the sequenced sample was PBMCs, taken from a glioma patient whose treatment included an IDH1 peptide vaccine. The receptor source for this set is a woman aged 50 to 60 with glioma. The conserved cysteine and the conserved F or W are not part of the CDR3 here.

ASSEFGTRGGELF,TRBV6-1,TRBJ2-2
AWETGGGNQPQH,TRBV30,TRBJ1-5
AISESLDGPYEQY,TRBV10-3,TRBJ2-7
ASSFRTDSSYEQY,TRBV11-2,TRBJ2-7
ASRGDNTGELF,TRBV6-6,TRBJ2-2
ASVPADGTSSYEQY,TRBV28,TRBJ2-7
ASMGYSRETQY,TRBV19,TRBJ2-5
ASSSSGTGSQETQY,TRBV28,TRBJ2-5
AISERQSSYNEQF,TRBV10-3,TRBJ2-1
ASSYSQGVYEQY,TRBV6-5,TRBJ2-7
ASSFRGSGYT,TRBV5-5,TRBJ1-2
ASSYTSWTSGKNIQY,TRBV5-4,TRBJ2-4
ASSKHRGGNQPQH,TRBV19,TRBJ1-5
ASERSSGRNEQF,TRBV5-1,TRBJ2-1
ASSLPPPGEQF,TRBV11-2,TRBJ2-1
ASSRGPGPRGTGELF,TRBV18,TRBJ2-2
ASSPGQVGSGANVLT,TRBV23-1,TRBJ2-6
ASSLAFRGRTYNEQF,TRBV11-2,TRBJ2-1
ASSLTGGQETQY,TRBV13,TRBJ2-5
ASSLVDSGTYEQY,TRBV5-1,TRBJ2-7
ASSQTGGLRDTQY,TRBV7-9,TRBJ2-3
ASSIGSGSSYGQY,TRBV19,TRBJ2-7
ASRANYEQY,TRBV2,TRBJ2-7
ASSEGTGGPHEQF,TRBV2,TRBJ2-1
ASSVGGLTRNTIY,TRBV9,TRBJ1-3
ASSRGFQEQY,TRBV7-9,TRBJ2-7
ASSLPGPREKLF,TRBV7-9,TRBJ1-4
ASSQPREASGNTIY,TRBV4-1,TRBJ1-3
ASSFNTGNYGYT,TRBV27,TRBJ1-2
ASRIPGETYEQC,TRBV10-2,TRBJ2-7
ASAMGRGRTGANVLT,TRBV11-2,TRBJ2-6
ASRAFPWRVNEAF,TRBV6-5,TRBJ1-1
ASSSPALGRTEAF,TRBV28,TRBJ1-1
ASSLGGQGYQPQH,TRBV7-9,TRBJ1-5
AWSIAGGTYNEQF,TRBV30,TRBJ2-1
ASSFAGTSTEAF,TRBV28,TRBJ1-1
AISESTDTQY,TRBV10-3,TRBJ2-3
ASSYSSRVGYEQY,TRBV6-6,TRBJ2-7
SVDWAGRSLGYT,TRBV29-1,TRBJ1-2
ASSPVPGQGTTGELF,TRBV28,TRBJ2-2
SVGTSGSGNQPQH,TRBV29-1,TRBJ1-5
ASSHNRVAYEQY,TRBV13,TRBJ2-7
ASSKTRLYNEQF,TRBV6-5,TRBJ2-1
ARRRDGEAF,TRBV28,TRBJ1-1
ASTYRLNTEAF,TRBV11-2,TRBJ1-1
ASSTSPPPSDSGNKGDTQY,TRBV27,TRBJ2-3
ASSTRPGGDGYT,TRBV6-5,TRBJ1-2
ASSHYNEQF,TRBV4-1,TRBJ2-1
ASSPLGQINQPQH,TRBV18,TRBJ1-5
ASSLPFGLPGAQETQY,TRBV23-1,TRBJ2-5
ASSPQGANTEAF,TRBV27,TRBJ1-1
ASSLNTQANTEAF,TRBV27,TRBJ1-1
ASSPGFRGPEQY,TRBV4-1,TRBJ2-7
ASSVSGGNTEAF,TRBV9,TRBJ1-1